The 27 T cell receptor beta chains given below trace back to one sample, sequenced in a study of blood T cell repertoires in COVID-19. Measured with immunoSEQ multiplex PCR; TCRdb has only the in-frame clones, and not every one. The sample shows about 240,000 clones, approximately 80% of them seen only once. The sequencing sample was made of peripheral blood. Receptor source: a woman aged 70 to 79 with acute or convalescent COVID-19.

This clone was counted a few times. This rearrangement joins TRBV6-2 or TRBV6-3 to TRBJ1-4; D remains unclear. This CDR3 is built from 14 residues. CDR1 and CDR2 (germline): MNHEY, SVGEGT. Trimming cost V 3 bases and J 8 bases, with 13 bases left between them. In nucleotides, the CDR3 is TGTGCCAGCAGTTATGCCTCGGGCGGGGAAAAACTGTTTTTT. Its protein product is CASSYASGGEKLFF.

The chain has TRBV5-4 and TRBJ1-2; 12 bases match TRBD1. The V and J ends lost 3 bases and 4 bases, in that order; junction bases with no gene match: 4. Germline V gene lookup returns CDR1 SGHNT and CDR2 YYREEE (reference sequence). This CDR3 is built from 15 residues. The CDR3 region has the DNA TGTGCCAGCAGCTCTCCGGGACAGGGGGCCTATGGCTACACCTTC. Translated, it gives CASSSPGQGAYGYTF.

The rearrangement links TRBV20-1 to TRBJ2-1, with D uncertain. The CDR3 is 14 amino acids. Deletions cut 3 bases from V and 4 bases from J, with 13 bases between. Germline values: CDR1 DFQATT, CDR2 SNEGSKA (reference sequence). CDR3: CSASSHLSYNEQFF. DNA of the CDR3: TGCAGTGCTAGTAGCCACCTGTCTTACAATGAGCAGTTCTTC.

The CDR3 sequence is CASSIDAGQGIYQQFF. The DNA for the CDR3 is TGTGCCAGTAGTATAGATGCAGGACAGGGGATTTATCAGCAGTTCTTC. The rearrangement links TRBV19 to TRBJ2-1, with 9 bases matching TRBD1. The CDR3 consists of 16 residues. The germline CDR1 and CDR2 sequences are LNHDA and SQIVND (reference sequence). V shed 0 bases, J shed 11 bases, and the junction held 11 bases outside the gene matches.

V usage is TRBV5-1 and J usage is TRBJ1-1; a possible D gene is TRBD1 (6 bases). CDR3 length equals 13 residues. Germline CDR1 reads SGHRS; CDR2 reads YFSETQ. V lost 3 bases, J lost 3 bases, and 9 bases lay in between. The CDR3 nucleotides read TGCGCCAGCAGCTCTGGACAGCACACTGAAGCTTTCTTT. Translated, it gives CASSSGQHTEAFF.

Comments on this clone: Other nucleotide sequences from this sample produce the same CDR3. V gene TRBV5-1 combines with J gene TRBJ1-1, with a tentative D call TRBD1 (6 bases). The germline CDR1 and CDR2 sequences are SGHRS and YFSETQ. The CDR3 runs to 14 residues. V was pared by 4 bases and J by 2 bases, with 12 bases between. The CDR3 DNA reads as TGCGCCAGCAGCCCGGGACAAGTTAACACTGAAGCTTTCTTT. It specifies CASSPGQVNTEAFF.

The chain links TRBV24-1 to TRBJ2-3, with TRBD1 matching over 7 bases. The CDR3 consists of 15 residues. The germline gives CDR1 KGHDR, CDR2 SFDVKD. V shed 3 bases, J shed 2 bases, and the junction held 4 bases outside the gene matches. The CDR3 region has the DNA TGTGCCACCAGTGATACACAGGGGCCCACAGATACGCAGTATTTT. Translated, it gives CATSDTQGPTDTQYF.

This clone was detected once. The chain employs TRBV19 and TRBJ1-2; D remains ambiguous. Germline CDR1 reads LNHDA; CDR2 reads SQIVND (reference sequence). This CDR3 is built from 14 residues. Trimming removed 4 bases from V and 2 bases from J, with 11 bases in between. CDR3 coding DNA: TGTGCCAGTAGTACCAGATCGTTAAACTATGGCTACACCTTC. Encoded protein: CASSTRSLNYGYTF.

The chain carries TRBV28 and TRBJ1-3; TRBD1 might be the D (5 bases). Trimming cost V 6 bases and J 2 bases, with 5 bases left between them. This CDR3 comprises 12 residues. Germline V gene data show CDR1 as MDHEN and CDR2 as SYDVKM. The CDR3 DNA reads TGTGCCAGCAGGGGGCCTGGAAACACCATATATTTT. Translating gives CASRGPGNTIYF.

The rearrangement joins TRBV2 to TRBJ2-5; 9 bases align to TRBD2. Germline trimming cut 4 bases from V and 1 base from J; bases unmatched to any gene: 4. Per germline, CDR1 SNHLY and CDR2 FYNNEI. The CDR3 covers 15 residues. CDR3 DNA sequence: TGTGCCAGCAGTGGTTATAGCGGGGGCCAAGAGACCCAGTACTTC. Translation: CASSGYSGGQETQYF.

The chain recombines TRBV12-3 or TRBV12-4 with TRBJ1-2; perhaps TRBD1 as D (6 bases). Trimming removed 6 bases from V and 4 bases from J, with 12 bases in between. The CDR3 extends over 13 amino acids. Written as DNA, the CDR3 is TGTGCCAGCAGCCTAGACAGGCGCTATGGCTACACCTTC. Protein sequence: CASSLDRRYGYTF.

V gene TRBV5-8 combines with J gene TRBJ1-1, with TRBD1 matching over 8 bases. The CDR3 runs to 16 residues. The ends lost 4 bases at V and 4 bases at J; junction bases unmatched: 12. CDR1 SGHTS and CDR2 YDEGEE come from the germline V gene. The CDR3 sequence: CASSPISRGRITEAFF. CDR3 coding DNA: TGTGCCAGCAGCCCCATATCCAGGGGGCGTATCACTGAAGCTTTCTTT.

The gene calls are TRBV6-5 and TRBJ1-1; D remains ambiguous. The CDR3 contains 14 residues. Germline values: CDR1 MNHEY, CDR2 SVGAGI. V gave up 6 bases and J gave up 0 bases, with 11 bases separating them. The CDR3 spells CASSLLGLNTEAFF. The CDR3 region has the DNA TGTGCCAGCAGCCTCCTGGGCCTGAACACTGAAGCTTTCTTT.

The J gene is TRBJ1-5, the V gene TRBV4-1; TRBD1 agrees at 9 bases. This CDR3 is 15 amino acids long. V trimming: 4 bases; J trimming: 5 bases; junction bases outside the gene matches: 6. CDR1 and CDR2 (germline): MGHRA, YSYEKL. The chain's CDR3 is CASSRGQGGDQPQHF. The CDR3 bases are TGCGCCAGCAGCCGGGGACAGGGCGGTGATCAGCCCCAGCATTTT.

V usage is TRBV7-2 and J usage is TRBJ1-6; the D is unclear. Germline V lookup: CDR1 SGHTA, CDR2 FQGNSA. Trimming stripped 0 bases from V and 7 bases from J, with 10 bases between. This CDR3 is built from 15 residues. The CDR3 nucleotides are TGTGCCAGCAGCTTAGCGCGGGCTCCAAATTCACCCCTCCACTTT. This sequence encodes CASSLARAPNSPLHF. Supplemented by reference TRBV7-2 and TRBJ1-6, the full variable domain reads GAGVSQSPSNKVTEKGKDVELRCDPISGHTALYWYRQSLGQGLEFLIYFQGNSAPDKSGLPSDRFSAERTGGSVSTLTIQRTQQEDSAVYLCASSLARAPNSPLHFGNGTRLTVT.

This chain links TRBV4-1 with TRBJ1-3; D ambiguous. The CDR3 has 15 residues. V dropped 0 bases and J dropped 0 bases, with 6 bases sitting between them. Germline V gives CDR1 MGHRA, CDR2 YSYEKL. CDR3 nucleotide sequence: TGCGCCAGCAGCCAAGATAGAGGCTCTGGAAACACCATATATTTT. The encoded protein is CASSQDRGSGNTIYF.

This chain links TRBV2 with TRBJ1-5, with 8 bases fitting TRBD1. The ends lost 4 bases at V and 1 base at J; junction bases unmatched: 3. The CDR3 spans 15 residues. Germline CDR1 is SNHLY and CDR2 is FYNNEI. This chain's CDR3 is CASSVNRGSNQPQHF. CDR3 bases: TGTGCCAGCAGTGTAAACAGGGGGAGCAATCAGCCCCAGCATTTT.

This rearrangement joins TRBV7-2 to TRBJ2-7; a possible D gene is TRBD1 (5 bases). Germline CDR1 SGHTA, CDR2 FQGNSA. Trimming took 4 bases from V and 2 from J, leaving 15 bases between them. The CDR3 totals 15 residues. The CDR3 is CASSSTGNHPYEQYF. Here the CDR3 DNA reads TGTGCCAGCAGCTCCACAGGAAACCATCCCTACGAGCAGTACTTC.

The rearrangement uses TRBV29-1 and TRBJ2-5, with TRBD1 matching 10 bases. Trimming removed 4 bases from V and 5 bases from J; junction bases left unmatched: 13. Germline values: CDR1 SQVTM, CDR2 ANQGSEA. There are 16 residues in the CDR3. CDR3 loop: CSVGRTGGFFRETQYF. For the CDR3, the DNA is TGCAGCGTTGGCAGGACAGGGGGTTTTTTCCGGGAGACCCAGTACTTC.

This clone was seen only a few times. Other DNA sequences in the same sample also yield this CDR3. The gene calls are TRBV15 and TRBJ1-2; D gene unclear. Germline values: CDR1 LNHNV, CDR2 YYDKDF (reference sequence). Trimming cost V 0 bases and J 1 base, with 15 bases left between them. The CDR3 totals 17 residues. CDR3 sequence reads: CATSRDVMVARNYGYTF. The CDR3 DNA reads TGTGCCACCAGCAGAGATGTTATGGTAGCCCGTAACTATGGCTACACCTTC.

Points on this clone: Within the sample, other DNA sequences also encode this same CDR3. This chain uses TRBV30 with TRBJ1-6, with TRBD1 as a possible D gene (5 bases). There are 13 residues in the CDR3. The V gene's germline CDR1 is GTSNPN and CDR2 SVGIG (reference sequence). Trimming shortened V by 3 bases and J by 9 bases, and 12 bases separated the two germline ends. The CDR3 DNA follows: TGTGCCTGGAGGGGAACAGGCGGTTCACCCCTCCACTTT. This codes for CAWRGTGGSPLHF.

This chain links TRBV28 with TRBJ2-7; 9 bases match TRBD1. In germline, CDR1 is MDHEN, CDR2 SYDVKM. With V trimmed by 5 bases and J by 6 bases, 5 bases remained unmatched. There are 13 residues in the CDR3. Here the CDR3 reads CASSRWTGAEQYF. The DNA for the CDR3 is TGTGCCAGCAGTAGATGGACAGGGGCCGAGCAGTACTTC. The variable domain in full, with the rest retrieved from reference TRBV28 and TRBJ2-7, is DVKVTQSSRYLVKRTGEKVFLECVQDMDHENMFWYRQDPGLGLRLIYFSYDVKMKEKGDIPEGYSVSREKKERFSLILESASTNQTSMYLCASSRWTGAEQYFGPGTRLTVT.

V gene TRBV12-3 or TRBV12-4 combines with J gene TRBJ1-2; the D gene is possibly TRBD1 (5 bases). The CDR3 contains 13 residues. V was shortened by 2 bases and J by 8 bases, with 12 bases between the two germline ends. The CDR3 DNA follows: TGTGCCAGCAGTTTAATAGCAGGGCGCGGCTACACCTTC. This encodes CASSLIAGRGYTF.

This chain joins TRBV7-8 and TRBJ1-2; no firm D call. With 5 bases removed from V and 4 bases from J, the gap between germline ends came to 8 bases. The CDR3 length is 12 residues. Germline V gene sequence: CDR1 SGHVS, CDR2 FQNEAQ. The CDR3 is CASSLSFYGYTF. The CDR3 nucleotides read TGTGCCAGCAGCCTGTCGTTCTATGGCTACACCTTC.

The gene calls are TRBV14 and TRBJ1-2; no clear D gene. Per germline, CDR1 SGHDN and CDR2 FVKESK. Trimming cost V 8 bases and J 8 bases, with 21 bases left between them. The CDR3 has 14 residues. CDR3 region: CASSSTGTLFGYTF. CDR3 coding DNA: TGTGCCAGCTCCTCGACGGGAACCCTTTTCGGCTACACCTTC. The full variable domain, completed using reference TRBV14 and TRBJ1-2, is EAGVTQFPSHSVIEKGQTVTLRCDPISGHDNLYWYRRVMGKEIKFLLHFVKESKQDESGMPNNRFLAERTGGTYSTLKVQPAELEDSGVYFCASSSTGTLFGYTFGSGTRLTVV.

The rearrangement uses TRBV7-2 and TRBJ1-1; the match to TRBD1 covers 7 bases. CDR1 SGHTA and CDR2 FQGNSA come from the germline V gene. The CDR3 consists of 15 residues. V dropped 5 bases and J dropped 6; count of bases not matched to a gene: 12. The CDR3 region is CASSRRDRVGSEAFF. In nucleotides, the CDR3 is TGTGCCAGCAGCCGCCGGGACAGAGTAGGTTCTGAAGCTTTCTTT.

The J gene is TRBJ1-2, the V gene TRBV19, with 10 bases that match TRBD1. The CDR3 is 15 residues long. Per germline, CDR1 LNHDA and CDR2 SQIVND (reference sequence). The V and J ends lost 0 bases and 7 bases, in that order; junction bases with no gene match: 5. The CDR3 reads CASSIDPGTGAGYTF. The CDR3 DNA is TGTGCCAGTAGTATAGATCCCGGGACAGGGGCTGGCTACACCTTC.